These 6 T cell receptor beta chains were all obtained from the same sample, sequenced in a study of chronic HIV infection and antiretroviral therapy. Using its own MiXCR run on the 5' RACE reads, TCRdb lists one record per CDR3 protein. The repertoire holds roughly 39,000 distinct CDR3 sequences, with more than 8% as singletons. The sequencing input was peripheral blood. The receptors shown here come from an adult who had HIV and had not received antiretroviral therapy, or was an uninfected healthy control (not recorded which).

Note on this clonotype: A much larger clone sits a single nucleotide away, making a read error possible. The gene calls are TRBV6-2 or TRBV6-3 and TRBJ1-1; the D gene is possibly TRBD1 (6 bases). The ends were cut back, 11 bases at V and 7 bases at J, with 17 bases in the middle. The CDR3 runs 12 residues. Germline values: CDR1 MNHEY, CDR2 SVGEGT. CDR3 sequence (DNA): TGTGCCTGCGGGGGGCGCGGTGGTGAAGCTTTCTTT. It yields the protein CACGGRGGEAFF.

This clonotype has only a few counts. This chain uses TRBV9 with TRBJ2-7; no clear D gene. V gave up 0 bases and J gave up 0 bases, with 4 bases separating them. Germline V gene sequence: CDR1 SGDLS, CDR2 YYNGEE. The CDR3 runs 13 residues. The CDR3 region is CASSVGVSYEQYF. The DNA for the CDR3 is TGTGCCAGCAGCGTAGGGGTCTCCTACGAGCAGTACTTC.

This clonotype appeared a few times. The CDR3, as DNA: TGTGCCAGCAGCCACGGAAGGGGTGAAGCTTTCTTT. As protein: CASSHGRGEAFF. The J gene is TRBJ1-1, the V gene TRBV11-1, with D tentatively TRBD1 (5 bases). Germline assignment: CDR1 SGHAT and CDR2 FQDESV (reference sequence). V lost 5 bases to trimming and J lost 7 bases, with 11 bases between them. This CDR3 is 12 amino acids long.

In this sample, this clonotype turned up a few times. The chain joins TRBV6-1 to TRBJ1-6; 7 bases are a match to TRBD1. This CDR3 has 15 residues. CDR1 and CDR2 from the germline V gene are MNHNS and SASEGT. V was pared by 1 base and J by 7 bases, with 4 bases of the junction left unmatched. The CDR3 is CASSEGQGGNSPLHF. The CDR3 nucleotides are TGTGCCAGCAGTGAAGGACAGGGAGGGAATTCACCCCTCCACTTT.

The chain recombines TRBV20-1 with TRBJ2-3; TRBD2 matches at 11 bases. This CDR3 spans 13 amino acids. Germline loops: CDR1 DFQATT, CDR2 SNEGSKA (reference sequence). Unmatched junction bases numbered 0, after V lost 3 bases and J lost 4 bases. CDR3 in amino acids: CSARTSGADTQYF. The CDR3 region has the DNA TGCAGTGCTAGGACTAGCGGGGCAGATACGCAGTATTTT.

This clonotype showed up many times. The chain is built from TRBV15 and TRBJ2-1; 11 positions match TRBD2. Germline CDR1 is LNHNV and CDR2 is YYDKDF (reference sequence). V lost 0 bases, J lost 8 bases, and 9 bases stayed unmatched. This CDR3 comprises 17 residues. In DNA form, the CDR3 reads TGTGCCACCAGCAGAGATCTCCCGACTAGCGGGACAGATGAGCAGTTCTTC. Its translation is CATSRDLPTSGTDEQFF.